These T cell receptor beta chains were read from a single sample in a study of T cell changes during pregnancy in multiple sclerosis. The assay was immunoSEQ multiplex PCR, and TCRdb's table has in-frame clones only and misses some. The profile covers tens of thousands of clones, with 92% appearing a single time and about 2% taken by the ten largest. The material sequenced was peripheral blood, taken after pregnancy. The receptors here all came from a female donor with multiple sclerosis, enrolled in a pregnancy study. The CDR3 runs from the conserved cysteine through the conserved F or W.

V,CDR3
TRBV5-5,CASSLGSGQVWGYTF
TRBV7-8,CASSLASSVFPSAETQYF
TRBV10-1,CASSETTLVREQFF
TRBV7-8,CASKSPSGSMDTQYF
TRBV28,CATQGLTYEQYF
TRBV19,CASSSGFLAKNIQYF
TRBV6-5,CASSSTIANTGELFF
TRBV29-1,CSVEGGSGGGNEQFF
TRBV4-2,CASSQDLTGGWDTQYF
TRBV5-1,CASRRGGPDTQYF
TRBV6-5,CASSRQGFAYEQYF
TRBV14,CASAYGVGNTIYF
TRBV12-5,CASGRRTDNQPQHF
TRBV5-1,CASSFKGAPNEKLFF
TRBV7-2,CASSFAGENIQYF
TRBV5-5,CASSWTGGADTGELFF
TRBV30,CAGHRTDTQYF
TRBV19,CASSRGTGGSGANVLTF
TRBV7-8,CASSLQTSGSEF
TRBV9,CASSAGRYWTGNYNEQFF
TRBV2,CASSNTGPGDTEAFF
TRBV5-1,CASSLDGPDLYGYTF
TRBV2,CASPKREGPNEQFF
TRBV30,CAWSSGQAPYEQYF
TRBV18,CASSPRWEGDEKLFF
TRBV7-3,CASSLTGGSNQPQHF
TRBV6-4,CATRQGYGYTF
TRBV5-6,CASSWTGPTGELFF
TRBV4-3,CASSQETGSHTYEQYF
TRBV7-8,CASSLGQASRQYF
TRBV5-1,CASSLQRGSDEQYF
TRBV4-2,CASSHGQGSGNEKLFF
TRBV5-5,CASSPTLYEQYF
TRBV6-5,CASSSWTGYQETQYF
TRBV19,CASSNSHPGTQYF
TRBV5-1,CASRPTSSQETQYF
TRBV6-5,CASSYSWGVSDNEQFF
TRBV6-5,CASSYSRDRGGGYTF
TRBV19,CASSTLTSGSFTGELFF
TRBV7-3,CASSLKDRENTEAFF
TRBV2,CASSGTGGYSYEQYF
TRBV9,CASSVEGRDEAFF
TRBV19,CASSQGSSNQPQHF
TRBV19,CASSANRGDTQYF
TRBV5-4,CASRRDRGGGTDTQYF
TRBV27,CASSSPPSGVNEQFF
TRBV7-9,CASSSEGGSIAYEQFF
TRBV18,CASSPGTGGFGTF
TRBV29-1,CSAASGGHTDTQYF
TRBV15,CATSRDQVQPQHF
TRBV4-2,CASSKLAGGGFEQFF
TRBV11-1,CASSLVLGGGGETQYF
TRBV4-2,CASSPGLVSYEQYF